This T cell receptor beta chain emerged from a study of human T cells and chemical hapten exposure. Overall study: Alopecia areata, totalis or universalis affected patients, mainly female. TCR yield per sample varied, mainly due to pooled library volumes.

This clonotype was detected ten times or more. Regarding time point: patch test 2, 6 weeks after DPC sensitization. Described treatment: therapeutic diphenylcyclopropenone sensitization with weekly scalp DPC. The study used a library that attached unique molecular identifiers to individual cDNA molecules. TCRdb re-called the RACE reads through MiXCR, storing one row per CDR3 protein. The sample has tens of thousands of distinct CDR3 sequences; around 9.4% are singletons. From germline, CDR1 is KGHDR and CDR2 SFDVKD. V shed 3 bases and J shed 2 bases, with 11 bases lying between them. This CDR3 is built from 15 residues.

The receptor was derived from a woman in her forties or fifties with alopecia areata. Some clones in this sample may be carry-over from other donors' samples. This specimen was whole blood, taken in connection with sensitization to the hapten diphenylcyclopropenone (DPC). The chain links TRBV24-1 to TRBJ2-3; tentatively, D is TRBD2 (6 bases). The CDR3 bases are TGTGCCACCAGTGATATAAGGGACTCCACAGATACGCAGTATTTT. Its protein is CATSDIRDSTDTQYF.